This section outlines one TCR beta chain sequence together with its context. The germline gives CDR1 SGHVS, CDR2 FNYEAQ. This CDR3 has 14 amino acids. This sample was taken from a study of CXCR3-negative and CXCR3-positive naive CD8 T cells. Via 5' RACE with UMI labels, TRB cDNA libraries were prepared. Reanalyzing the 5' RACE reads, TCRdb keeps one entry per CDR3 protein, without DNA. This sample's table reports about 40,000 distinct CDR3 sequences. The V and J genes are TRBV7-6 and TRBJ1-5; TCRdb's assignment of TRBD1 cannot be checked, as there is no DNA. The specimen was memory CD8+ T cells from blood. This clonotype was obtained from a human donor in good health. Some clones in this sample may be carry-over from other donors' samples. Here the CDR3 reads CASSRGQGSQPQHF.